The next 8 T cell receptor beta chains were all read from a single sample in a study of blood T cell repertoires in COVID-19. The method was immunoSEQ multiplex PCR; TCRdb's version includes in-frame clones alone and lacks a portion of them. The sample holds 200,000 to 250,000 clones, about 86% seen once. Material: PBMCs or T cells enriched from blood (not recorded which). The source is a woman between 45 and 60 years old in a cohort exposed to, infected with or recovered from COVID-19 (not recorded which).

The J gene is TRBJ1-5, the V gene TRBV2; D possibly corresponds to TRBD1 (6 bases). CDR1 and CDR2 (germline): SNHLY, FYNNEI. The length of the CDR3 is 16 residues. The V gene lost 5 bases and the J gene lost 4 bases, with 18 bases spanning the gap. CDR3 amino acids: CASSPGIGGANQPQHF. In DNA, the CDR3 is TGTGCCAGCAGTCCGGGGATTGGGGGCGCGAATCAGCCCCAGCATTTT.

DNA for the CDR3: TGTGCCTGGAGTGTCGGATTAAACAGGGATTCACCCCTCCACTTT. This encodes CAWSVGLNRDSPLHF. This rearrangement joins TRBV30 to TRBJ1-6; D is perhaps TRBD1 (6 bases). The germline CDR1 and CDR2 sequences are GTSNPN and SVGIG (reference sequence). CDR3 length: 15 residues. The V gene lost 0 bases and the J gene lost 8 bases, with 14 bases spanning the gap.

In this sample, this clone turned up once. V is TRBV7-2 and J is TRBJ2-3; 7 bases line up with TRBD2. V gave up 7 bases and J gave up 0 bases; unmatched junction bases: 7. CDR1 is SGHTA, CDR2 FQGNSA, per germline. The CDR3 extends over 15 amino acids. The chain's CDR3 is CASKTSRSSTDTQYF. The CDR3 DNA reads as TGTGCCAGCAAGACTAGCCGGTCTAGCACAGATACGCAGTATTTT. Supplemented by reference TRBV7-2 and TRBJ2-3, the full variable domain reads GAGVSQSPSNKVTEKGKDVELRCDPISGHTALYWYRQSLGQGLEFLIYFQGNSAPDKSGLPSDRFSAERTGGSVSTLTIQRTQQEDSAVYLCASKTSRSSTDTQYFGPGTRLTVL.

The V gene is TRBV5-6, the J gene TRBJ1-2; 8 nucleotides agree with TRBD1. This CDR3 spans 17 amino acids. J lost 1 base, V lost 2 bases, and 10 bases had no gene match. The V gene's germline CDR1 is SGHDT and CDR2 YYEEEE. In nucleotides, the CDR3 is TGTGCCAGCAGCTTCGGGATCAGACAGGGGCATAACTATGGCTACACCTTC. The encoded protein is CASSFGIRQGHNYGYTF.

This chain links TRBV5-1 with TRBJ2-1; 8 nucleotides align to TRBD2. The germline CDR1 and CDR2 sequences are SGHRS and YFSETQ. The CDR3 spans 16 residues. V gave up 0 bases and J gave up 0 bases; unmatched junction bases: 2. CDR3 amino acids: CASSLVGTSSYNEQFF. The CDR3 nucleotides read TGCGCCAGCAGCTTGGTCGGGACTAGCTCCTACAATGAGCAGTTCTTC.

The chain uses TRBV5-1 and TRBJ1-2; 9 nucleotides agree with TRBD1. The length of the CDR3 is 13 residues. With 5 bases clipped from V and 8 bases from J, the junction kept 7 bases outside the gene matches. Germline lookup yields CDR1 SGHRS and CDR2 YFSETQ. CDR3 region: CASSSTGGRGYTF. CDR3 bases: TGCGCCAGCAGTTCTACAGGGGGCAGGGGCTACACCTTC.

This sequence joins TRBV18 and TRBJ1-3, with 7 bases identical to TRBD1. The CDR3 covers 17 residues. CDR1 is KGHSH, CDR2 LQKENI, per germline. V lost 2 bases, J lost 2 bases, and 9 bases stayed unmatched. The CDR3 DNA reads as TGTGCCAGCTCACCAGCGTCGGGACAGATCACTGGAAACACCATATATTTT. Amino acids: CASSPASGQITGNTIYF.

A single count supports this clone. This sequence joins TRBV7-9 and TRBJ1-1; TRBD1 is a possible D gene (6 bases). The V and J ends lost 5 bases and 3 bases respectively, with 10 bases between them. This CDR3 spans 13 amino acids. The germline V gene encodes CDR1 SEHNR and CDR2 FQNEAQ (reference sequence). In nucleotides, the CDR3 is TGTGCCAGCAGCCCCTCAGGGGACACTGAAGCTTTCTTT. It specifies CASSPSGDTEAFF.